The rows below give T cell receptor beta chains drawn from one sample of a study of blood T cells in healthy people across ages. TCRdb re-analysed the 5' RACE reads in MiXCR, keeping a single row per CDR3 protein. The repertoire holds 1.5 million or so distinct CDR3 sequences, with 35% to 45% as singletons. Sequencing input: blood. All receptors come from a woman under 30 in good health. The CDR3 runs from the conserved cysteine through the conserved F or W. The order of the fields is V gene, D gene, J gene, clone size, CDR3 DNA, CDR3 protein. The D gene is left open where the match is weak. Not all rows give a size; the values are once, few, many and, for expanded clones, a class.

>TRBV27|TRBD1|TRBJ2-7|few
TGTGCCAGCAGTTTAGGGACAGGGTCTTTCGGCTACGAGCAGTACTTC
CASSLGTGSFGYEQYF
>TRBV6-2/TRBV6-3|NA|TRBJ1-5|NA
TGTGCCAGCAGTTACGCGAGACAGCCTAACCCCCAGCATTTT
CASSYARQPNPQHF
>TRBV4-2|TRBD1|TRBJ2-7|many
TGTGCCAGCAGCCAAGGATCAGGGGGCTACGAGCAGTACTTC
CASSQGSGGYEQYF
>TRBV27|NA|TRBJ1-2|many
TGTGCCAGCAGTTTAATTCGAGGGGCTTCTGGCTACACCTTC
CASSLIRGASGYTF
>TRBV4-1|TRBD1|TRBJ1-4|NA
TGCGCCAGCAGCCAAGTAGGGGAGGGCAGGGGGCCCTTTACAACTAATGAAAAACTGTTTTTT
CASSQVGEGRGPFTTNEKLFF
>TRBV7-9|NA|TRBJ2-3|NA
TGTGCCAGCAGCTTAGCCAGGGGCCTCGGGATCGCAGATACGCAGTATTTT
CASSLARGLGIADTQYF
>TRBV9|TRBD1|TRBJ2-1|few
TGTGCCAGCAGCGTAGGGACAGGGACCTACTCCTACAATGAGCAGTTCTTC
CASSVGTGTYSYNEQFF
>TRBV25-1|NA|TRBJ2-7|NA
TGTGCCAGCAGTGAATTTAGGGACAACTACGAGCAGTACTTC
CASSEFRDNYEQYF
>TRBV7-2|NA|TRBJ2-7|NA
TGTGCCAGCTTAGACAGGAACTCCTACGAGCAGTACTTC
CASLDRNSYEQYF
>TRBV20-1|TRBD1|TRBJ2-7|NA
TGCAGTGCTCGAGGACAGGTCTCCTACAATGAGCAGTACTTC
CSARGQVSYNEQYF
>TRBV7-3|TRBD1|TRBJ2-7|NA
TGTGCCAGCAGCTCCCGGGACAGGCTAGCCTACGAGCAGTACTTC
CASSSRDRLAYEQYF
>TRBV6-5|NA|TRBJ1-2|NA
TGTGCCAGCAGTTACTCTACGACAGCTAACTATGGCTACACCTTC
CASSYSTTANYGYTF
>TRBV20-1|TRBD2|TRBJ2-7|NA
TGCAGTGCTAGGGTCTTGGTAGCGGGTGCAATATCCTACAATGAGCAGTACTTC
CSARVLVAGAISYNEQYF
>TRBV27|TRBD1|TRBJ1-5|NA
TGTGCCAGCAGTACAGACAGGGGGCTTCAGCCCCAGCATTTT
CASSTDRGLQPQHF
>TRBV18|TRBD1|TRBJ2-2|NA
TGTGCCAGCTCATCCGGGACAGGGCCCCCTCGGGAGCTGTTTTTT
CASSSGTGPPRELFF
>TRBV30|NA|TRBJ1-4|NA
TGTGCCTGGAGAGGGTCAACTAATGAAAAACTGTTTTTT
CAWRGSTNEKLFF
>TRBV6-1|NA|TRBJ2-7|NA
TGTGCCAGCAGTGATGCAGGGGTGGGATTCAATGAGCAGTACTTC
CASSDAGVGFNEQYF
>TRBV4-2|TRBD2|TRBJ2-7|NA
TGTGCCAGCAGCCACCTGGCGGGAGGGCCCAATGAGCAGTACTTC
CASSHLAGGPNEQYF
>TRBV7-2|NA|TRBJ2-5|NA
TGTGCCAGCAGCTCAATAGAGACCCAGTACTTC
CASSSIETQYF
>TRBV12-3/TRBV12-4|NA|TRBJ1-1|NA
TGTGCCAGCAGGGGCGGACACGCGAACACTGAAGCTTTCTTT
CASRGGHANTEAFF
>TRBV20-1|NA|TRBJ1-2|NA
TGCAGTGCTGTAATCGGGGACATCGGCTACACCTTC
CSAVIGDIGYTF
>TRBV7-9|NA|TRBJ1-2|once
TGTGCCAGCAGCTTAGCGGGTCCCGTTAACTATGGCTACACCTTC
CASSLAGPVNYGYTF
>TRBV7-9|NA|TRBJ1-2|many
TGTGCCAGCACTTCTAACTATGGCTACACCTTC
CASTSNYGYTF
>TRBV7-2|TRBD2|TRBJ2-7|NA
TGTGCCAGCAGCTTTAGCGGGATCCGAACCGAGCAGTACTTC
CASSFSGIRTEQYF
>TRBV20-1|NA|TRBJ1-5|few
TGCAGTGCTTCGGGGCATCAGCCCCAGCATTTT
CSASGHQPQHF
>TRBV5-1|NA|TRBJ1-4|NA
TGCGCCAGCAGCCCTCGCCAGTCAAATAATGAAAAACTGTTTTTT
CASSPRQSNNEKLFF
>TRBV5-4|NA|TRBJ1-5|NA
TGTGCCAGCAGCTGGGAGGCCGCTCAGCCCCAGCATTTT
CASSWEAAQPQHF
>TRBV6-2/TRBV6-3|TRBD2|TRBJ2-7|NA
TGTGCCAGCAGTCGCGAGACTAGCGGGAGTTACGAGCAGTACTTC
CASSRETSGSYEQYF
>TRBV20-1|NA|TRBJ2-1|NA
TGCAGTGCTCCCGCCGGGACAAGCTTAAATGAGCAGTTCTTC
CSAPAGTSLNEQFF
>TRBV7-2|NA|TRBJ2-1|few
TGTGCCAGCAGCACACTAGCTGACTCCTACAATGAGCAGTTCTTC
CASSTLADSYNEQFF